This TCR beta chain was recorded in a study of T cells in Graves' hyperthyroidism and ophthalmopathy. With 4 bases removed from V and 7 bases from J, the gap between germline ends came to 10 bases. The CDR3 extends over 12 amino acids. Germline CDR1 and CDR2: KGHDR and SFDVKD. RNA transcripts provided the source from which TCR beta CDR3 regions were amplified. An initial round of RT-PCR targeting the TCR CDR3 relied on the HTBI primer set. Using its own MiXCR run on the multiplex PCR reads, TCRdb lists one record per CDR3 protein. The top ten clones hold around 25% of a sample with 300,000 to 400,000 distinct CDR3 sequences, roughly 13% of them seen once. This clonotype was detected many times.

The chain employs TRBV24-1 and TRBJ2-7; no firm D call. Sequences were obtained from blood. This TCR derives from a woman aged 25 to 45 with Graves' hyperthyroidism. Written as DNA, the CDR3 is TGTGCCACCAGTGACCTAGTGGGTGAGCAGTACTTC. Amino acid sequence: CATSDLVGEQYF.